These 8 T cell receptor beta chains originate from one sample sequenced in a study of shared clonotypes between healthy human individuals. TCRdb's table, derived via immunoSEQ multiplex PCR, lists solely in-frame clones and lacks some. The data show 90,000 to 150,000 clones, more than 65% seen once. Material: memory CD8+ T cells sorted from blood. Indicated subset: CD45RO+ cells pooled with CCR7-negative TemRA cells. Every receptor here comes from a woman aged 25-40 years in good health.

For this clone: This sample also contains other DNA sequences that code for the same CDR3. The CDR3 bases are TGTGCCAGCAGCTCAGGGGGAAGCAATCAGCCCCAGCATTTT. Amino acids: CASSSGGSNQPQHF. The chain couples TRBV7-9 to TRBJ1-5, with 7 bases lining up with TRBD1. Germline loops: CDR1 SEHNR, CDR2 FQNEAQ (reference sequence). V gave up 4 bases and J gave up 1 base; unmatched junction bases: 1. This CDR3 spans 14 amino acids.

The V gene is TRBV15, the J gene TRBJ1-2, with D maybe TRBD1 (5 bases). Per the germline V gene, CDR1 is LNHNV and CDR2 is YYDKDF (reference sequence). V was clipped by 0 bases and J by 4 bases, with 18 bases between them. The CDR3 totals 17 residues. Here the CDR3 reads CATSRDRSQGPFYGYTF. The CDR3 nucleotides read TGTGCCACCAGCAGAGATAGGTCCCAGGGACCCTTCTATGGCTACACCTTC.

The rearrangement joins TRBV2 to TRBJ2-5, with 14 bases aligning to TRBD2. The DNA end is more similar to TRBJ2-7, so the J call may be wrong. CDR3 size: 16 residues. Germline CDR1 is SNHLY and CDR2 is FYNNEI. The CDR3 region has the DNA TGTGCCAGCAGGCCAGGGACTAGCGGGAGTACACACGAGCAGTACTTC. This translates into CASRPGTSGSTHEQYF.

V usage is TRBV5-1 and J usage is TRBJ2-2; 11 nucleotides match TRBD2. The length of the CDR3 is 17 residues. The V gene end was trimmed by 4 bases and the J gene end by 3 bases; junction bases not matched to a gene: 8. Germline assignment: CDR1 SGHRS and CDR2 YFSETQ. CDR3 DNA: TGCGCCAGCAGCCCTTCGGGACTAGCGGAACACACCGGGGAGCTGTTTTTT. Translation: CASSPSGLAEHTGELFF.

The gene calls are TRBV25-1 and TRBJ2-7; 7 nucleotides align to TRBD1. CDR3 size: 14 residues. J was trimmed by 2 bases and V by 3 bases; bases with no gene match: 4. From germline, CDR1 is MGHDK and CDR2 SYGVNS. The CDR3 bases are TGTGCCAGCAGTGACGGGACAGACACCTACGAGCAGTACTTC. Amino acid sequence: CASSDGTDTYEQYF.

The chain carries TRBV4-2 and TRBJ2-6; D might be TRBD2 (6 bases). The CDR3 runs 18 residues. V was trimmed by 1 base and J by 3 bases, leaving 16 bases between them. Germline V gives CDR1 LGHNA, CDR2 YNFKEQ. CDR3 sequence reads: CASSQGPNGGGGANVLTF. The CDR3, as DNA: TGTGCCAGCAGCCAAGGTCCTAATGGGGGAGGTGGGGCCAACGTCCTGACTTTC.

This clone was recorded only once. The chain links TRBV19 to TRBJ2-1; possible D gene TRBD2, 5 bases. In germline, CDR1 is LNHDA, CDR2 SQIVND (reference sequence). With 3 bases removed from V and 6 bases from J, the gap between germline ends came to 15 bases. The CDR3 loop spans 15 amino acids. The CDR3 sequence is CASSMGSGISNEQFF. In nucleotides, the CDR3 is TGTGCCAGTAGTATGGGATCGGGGATAAGCAATGAGCAGTTCTTC.

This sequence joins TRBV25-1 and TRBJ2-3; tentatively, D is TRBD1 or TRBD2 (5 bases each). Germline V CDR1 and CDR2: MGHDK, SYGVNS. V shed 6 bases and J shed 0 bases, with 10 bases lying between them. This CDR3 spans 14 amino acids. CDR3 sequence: CASSREGSTDTQYF. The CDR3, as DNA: TGTGCCAGCAGCCGCGAGGGGAGCACAGATACGCAGTATTTT.